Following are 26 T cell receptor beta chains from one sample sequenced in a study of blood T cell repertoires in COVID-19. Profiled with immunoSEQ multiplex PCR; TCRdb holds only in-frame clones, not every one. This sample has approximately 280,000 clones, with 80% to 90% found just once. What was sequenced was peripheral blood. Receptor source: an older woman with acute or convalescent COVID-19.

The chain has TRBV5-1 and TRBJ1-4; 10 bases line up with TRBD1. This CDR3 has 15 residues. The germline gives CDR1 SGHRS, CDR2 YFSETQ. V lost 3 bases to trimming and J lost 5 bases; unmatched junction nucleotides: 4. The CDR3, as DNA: TGCGCCAGCAGCTCCCAGGGACAGGGGAATGAAAAACTGTTTTTT. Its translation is CASSSQGQGNEKLFF.

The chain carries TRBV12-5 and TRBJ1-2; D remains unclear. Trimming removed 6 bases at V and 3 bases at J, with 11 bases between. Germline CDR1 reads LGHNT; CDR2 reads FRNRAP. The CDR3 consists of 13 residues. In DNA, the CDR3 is TGTGCTAGTGGCAGCGGTGCAGACTATGGCTACACCTTC. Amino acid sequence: CASGSGADYGYTF.

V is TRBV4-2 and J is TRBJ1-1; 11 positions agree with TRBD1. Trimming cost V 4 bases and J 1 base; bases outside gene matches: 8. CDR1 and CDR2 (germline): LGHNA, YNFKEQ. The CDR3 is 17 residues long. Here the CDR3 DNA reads TGTGCCAGCAGCCGAACTCTCGGACAGGGGGCGAACACTGAAGCTTTCTTT. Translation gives CASSRTLGQGANTEAFF.

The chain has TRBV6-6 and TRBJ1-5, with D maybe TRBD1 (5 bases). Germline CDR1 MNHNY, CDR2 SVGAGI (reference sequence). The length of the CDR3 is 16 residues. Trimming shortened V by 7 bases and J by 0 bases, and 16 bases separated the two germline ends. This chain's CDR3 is CASTDRSAYSNQPQHF. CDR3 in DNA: TGTGCCAGCACCGACAGATCGGCTTATAGCAATCAGCCCCAGCATTTT.

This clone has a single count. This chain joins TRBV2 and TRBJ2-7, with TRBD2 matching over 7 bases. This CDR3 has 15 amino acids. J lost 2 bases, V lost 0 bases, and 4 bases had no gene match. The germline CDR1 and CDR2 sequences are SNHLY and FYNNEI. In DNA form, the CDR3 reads TGTGCCAGCAGTGAAGCGCGCGGGACTACCTACGAGCAGTACTTC. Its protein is CASSEARGTTYEQYF.

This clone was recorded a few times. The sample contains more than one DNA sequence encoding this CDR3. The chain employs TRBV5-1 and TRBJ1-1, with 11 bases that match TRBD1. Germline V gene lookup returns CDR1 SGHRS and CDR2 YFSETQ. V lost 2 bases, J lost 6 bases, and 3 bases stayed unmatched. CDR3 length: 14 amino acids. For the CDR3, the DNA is TGCGCCAGCAGCTTTGGACAGGGGGCTTCTGAAGCTTTCTTT. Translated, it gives CASSFGQGASEAFF.

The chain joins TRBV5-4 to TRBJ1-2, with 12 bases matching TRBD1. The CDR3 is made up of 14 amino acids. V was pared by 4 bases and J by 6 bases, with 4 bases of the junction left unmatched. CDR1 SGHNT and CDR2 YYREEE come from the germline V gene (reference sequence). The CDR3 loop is CASSRGTGGDGYTF. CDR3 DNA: TGTGCCAGCAGCCGAGGGACAGGGGGCGATGGCTACACCTTC.

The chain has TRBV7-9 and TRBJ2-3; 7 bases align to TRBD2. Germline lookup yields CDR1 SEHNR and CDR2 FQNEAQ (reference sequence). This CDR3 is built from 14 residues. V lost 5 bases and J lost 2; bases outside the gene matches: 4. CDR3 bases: TGTGCCAGCAGCCCGCGGGGGTACACAGATACGCAGTATTTT. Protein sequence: CASSPRGYTDTQYF.

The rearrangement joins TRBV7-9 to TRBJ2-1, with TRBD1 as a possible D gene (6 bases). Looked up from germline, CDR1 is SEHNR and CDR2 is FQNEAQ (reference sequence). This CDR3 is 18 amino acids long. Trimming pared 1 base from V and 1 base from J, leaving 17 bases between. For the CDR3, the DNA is TGTGCCAGCAGCTTAGGGATCGGTCGAGGGGGTTCCTACAATGAGCAGTTCTTC. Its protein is CASSLGIGRGGSYNEQFF.

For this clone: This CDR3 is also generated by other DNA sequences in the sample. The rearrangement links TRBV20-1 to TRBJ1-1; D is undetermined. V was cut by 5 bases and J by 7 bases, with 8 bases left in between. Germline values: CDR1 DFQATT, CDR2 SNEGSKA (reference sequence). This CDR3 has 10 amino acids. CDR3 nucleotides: TGCAGTGCTCGAACAGATGAAGCTTTCTTT. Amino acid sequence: CSARTDEAFF.

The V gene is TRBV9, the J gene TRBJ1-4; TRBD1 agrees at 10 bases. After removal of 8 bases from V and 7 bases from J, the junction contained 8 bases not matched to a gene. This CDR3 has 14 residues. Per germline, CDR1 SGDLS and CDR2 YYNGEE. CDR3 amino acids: CASTTDRGREKLFF. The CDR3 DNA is TGTGCCAGTACCACCGACAGGGGGCGTGAAAAACTGTTTTTT.

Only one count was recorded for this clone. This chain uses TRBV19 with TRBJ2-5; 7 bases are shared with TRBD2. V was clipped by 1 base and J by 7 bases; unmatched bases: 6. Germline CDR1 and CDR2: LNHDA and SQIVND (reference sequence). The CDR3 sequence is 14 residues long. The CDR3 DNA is TGTGCCAGTAGTATAGGGGAGGGGCAGGGGACCCAGTACTTC. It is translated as CASSIGEGQGTQYF.

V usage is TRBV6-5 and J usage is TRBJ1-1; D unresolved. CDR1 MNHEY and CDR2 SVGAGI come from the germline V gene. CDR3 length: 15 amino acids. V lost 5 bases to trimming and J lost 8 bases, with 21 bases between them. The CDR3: CASSPPTHTAGEAFF. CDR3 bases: TGTGCCAGCAGTCCCCCCACACACACAGCGGGCGAAGCTTTCTTT.

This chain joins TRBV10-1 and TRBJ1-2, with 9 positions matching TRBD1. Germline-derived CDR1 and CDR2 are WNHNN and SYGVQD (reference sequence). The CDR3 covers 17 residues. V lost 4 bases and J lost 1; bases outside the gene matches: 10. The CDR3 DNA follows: TGCGCCAGCAGTGCGAATCCCGGGACAGGGTTTAACTATGGCTACACCTTC. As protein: CASSANPGTGFNYGYTF.

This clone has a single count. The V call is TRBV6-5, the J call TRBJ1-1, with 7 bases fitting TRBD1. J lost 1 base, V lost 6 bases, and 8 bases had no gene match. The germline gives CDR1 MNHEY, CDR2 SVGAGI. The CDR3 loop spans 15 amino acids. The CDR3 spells CASRPQGTGNTEAFF. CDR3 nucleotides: TGTGCCAGCAGGCCACAGGGGACGGGGAACACTGAAGCTTTCTTT.

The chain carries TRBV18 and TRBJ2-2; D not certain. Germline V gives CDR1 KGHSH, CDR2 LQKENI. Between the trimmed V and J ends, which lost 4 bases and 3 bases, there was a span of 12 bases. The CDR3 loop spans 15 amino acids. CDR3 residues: CASSLSLRYTGELFF. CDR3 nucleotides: TGTGCCAGCTCACTTTCATTGCGGTACACCGGGGAGCTGTTTTTT.

For the CDR3, the DNA is TGTGCCTGGAGCCCCCCCGGGGGGCGCATCTATGGCTACACCTTC. Encoded protein: CAWSPPGGRIYGYTF. The genes are TRBV30 and TRBJ1-2; possible D gene TRBD1, 6 bases. This CDR3 has 15 residues. The V gene lost 3 bases and the J gene lost 4 bases, with 18 bases spanning the gap. Per germline, CDR1 GTSNPN and CDR2 SVGIG (reference sequence).

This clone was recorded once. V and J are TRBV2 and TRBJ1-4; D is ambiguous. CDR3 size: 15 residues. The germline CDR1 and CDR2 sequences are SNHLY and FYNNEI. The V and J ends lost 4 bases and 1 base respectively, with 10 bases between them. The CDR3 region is CASSAFGVTNEKLFF. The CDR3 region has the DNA TGTGCCAGCAGTGCGTTCGGGGTAACTAATGAAAAACTGTTTTTT.

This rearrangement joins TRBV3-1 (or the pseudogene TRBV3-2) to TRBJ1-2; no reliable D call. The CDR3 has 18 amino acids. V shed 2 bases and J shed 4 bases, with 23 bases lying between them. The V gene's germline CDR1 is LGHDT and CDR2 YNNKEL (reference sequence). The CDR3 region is CASSQSPQMGGLGYGYTF. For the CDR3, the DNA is TGTGCCAGCAGCCAAAGCCCTCAAATGGGAGGGCTTGGCTATGGCTACACCTTC.

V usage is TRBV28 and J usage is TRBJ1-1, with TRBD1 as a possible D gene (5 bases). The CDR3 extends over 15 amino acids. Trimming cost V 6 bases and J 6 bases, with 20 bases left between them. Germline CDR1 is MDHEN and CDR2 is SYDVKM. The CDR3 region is CASSRGGSWAAEAFF. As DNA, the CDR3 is TGTGCCAGCAGCCGGGGGGGGTCTTGGGCCGCTGAAGCTTTCTTT.

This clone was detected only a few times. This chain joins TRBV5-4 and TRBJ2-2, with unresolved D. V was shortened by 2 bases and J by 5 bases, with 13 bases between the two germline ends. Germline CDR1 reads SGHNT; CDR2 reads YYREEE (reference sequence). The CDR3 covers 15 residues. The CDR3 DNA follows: TGTGCCAGCAGCTTTTTGCTACGCGGTACCGGGGAGCTGTTTTTT. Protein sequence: CASSFLLRGTGELFF. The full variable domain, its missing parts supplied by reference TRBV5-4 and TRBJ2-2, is ETGVTQSPTHLIKTRGQQVTLRCSSQSGHNTVSWYQQALGQGPQFIFQYYREEENGRGNFPPRFSGLQFPNYSSELNVNALELDDSALYLCASSFLLRGTGELFFGEGSRLTVL.

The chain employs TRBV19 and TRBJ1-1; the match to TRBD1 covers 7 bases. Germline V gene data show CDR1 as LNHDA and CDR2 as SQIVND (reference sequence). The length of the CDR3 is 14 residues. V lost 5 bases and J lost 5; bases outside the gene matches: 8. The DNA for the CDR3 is TGTGCCAGTAGTTCTAGGGGGCAAGTAACTGAAGCTTTCTTT. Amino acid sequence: CASSSRGQVTEAFF.

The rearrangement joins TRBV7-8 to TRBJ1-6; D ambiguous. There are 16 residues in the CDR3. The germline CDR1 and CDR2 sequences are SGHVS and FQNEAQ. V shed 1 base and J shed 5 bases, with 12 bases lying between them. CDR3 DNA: TGTGCCAGCAGCTTAGGATTGAGCGGGAATAATTCACCCCTCCACTTT. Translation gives CASSLGLSGNNSPLHF.

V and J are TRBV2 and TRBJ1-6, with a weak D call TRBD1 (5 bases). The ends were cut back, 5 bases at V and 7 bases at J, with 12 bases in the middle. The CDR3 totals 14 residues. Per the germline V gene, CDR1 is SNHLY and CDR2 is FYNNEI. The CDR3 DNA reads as TGTGCCAGCAGTCCGCAGACAGTGAATTCACCCCTCCACTTT. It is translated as CASSPQTVNSPLHF.

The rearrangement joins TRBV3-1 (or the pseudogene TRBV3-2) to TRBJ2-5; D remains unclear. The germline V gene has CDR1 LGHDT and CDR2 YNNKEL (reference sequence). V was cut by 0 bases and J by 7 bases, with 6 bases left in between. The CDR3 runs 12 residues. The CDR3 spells CASSQDPVTQYF. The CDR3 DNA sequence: TGTGCCAGCAGCCAAGATCCCGTGACCCAGTACTTC.

CDR3 sequence reads: CASRSAASGHEQFF. The CDR3 nucleotides read TGCGCCAGCAGATCCGCGGCTAGCGGCCATGAGCAGTTCTTC. The rearrangement joins TRBV4-1 to TRBJ2-1; 7 nucleotides align to TRBD2. V gave up 6 bases and J gave up 8 bases; unmatched junction bases: 10. This CDR3 comprises 14 residues. CDR1 MGHRA and CDR2 YSYEKL come from the germline V gene.